This T cell receptor beta chain was captured in a study of blood T cell repertoires in COVID-19. As originally analysed: For nucleated cells, counts were estimated from reference gene primer amplification. Only in-frame clones appear in the TCRdb table, and some are missing; sequencing was by immunoSEQ multiplex PCR. The V and J calls and the clone size are those of that table, but D and trimming were determined from the DNA. Among fewer than 110,000 clones, more than 80% were seen once, and the ten largest hold approximately 3.5%. The CDR3 consists of 15 residues. V was clipped by 6 bases and J by 0 bases; unmatched bases: 8. The V gene's germline CDR1 is MNHEY and CDR2 SVGAGI.

The chain combines TRBV6-5 with TRBJ2-7; 7 bases map to TRBD1. This receptor was identified in an older woman with acute or convalescent COVID-19. Sequences were obtained from peripheral blood. CDR3 in DNA: TGTGCCAGCAGCTCGCTGACAGGGAGCTCCTACGAGCAGTACTTC. Residues: CASSSLTGSSYEQYF.